The 28 T cell receptor beta chains listed next were all sequenced from one sample in a study of T-cell reconstitution after alpha-beta-depleted transplantation in children. The library targeted TCRbeta and was prepared with unique molecular identifiers. MiXCR, applied by TCRdb to the PCR reads, yields one record per CDR3 protein. The sample includes around 600,000 distinct CDR3 sequences, about 10% of them seen just once. Sequencing used PBMCs from the stem cell graft donor, obtained from the stem cell graft. These receptors came from a human donor who donated a stem cell graft to a child with acute myeloid leukemia.

The table lists this clonotype with a few counts. This chain links TRBV18 with TRBJ1-6; D gene ambiguous. In germline, CDR1 is KGHSH, CDR2 LQKENI. The CDR3 covers 13 residues. Deletions cut 4 bases from V and 11 bases from J, with 12 bases between. The CDR3 region is CASSQGMEAPLHF. The CDR3 coding sequence is TGTGCCAGCTCACAGGGCATGGAAGCACCCCTCCACTTT. The full variable domain, its missing parts supplied by reference TRBV18 and TRBJ1-6, is NAGVMQNPRHLVRRRGQEARLRCSPMKGHSHVYWYRQLPEEGLKFMVYLQKENIIDESGMPKERFSAEFPKEGPSILRIQQVVRGDSAAYFCASSQGMEAPLHFGNGTRLTVT.

The chain is built from TRBV7-9 and TRBJ1-1; 7 bases agree with TRBD1. The trim removed 4 bases at V and 7 bases at J, leaving 9 bases unmatched. The germline V gene has CDR1 SEHNR and CDR2 FQNEAQ (reference sequence). This CDR3 region has 14 residues. The CDR3 DNA follows: TGTGCCAGCAGCTCTTCAACAGGGGTTGATGAAGCTTTCTTT. Amino acids: CASSSSTGVDEAFF.

The chain carries TRBV5-1 and TRBJ2-3, with 11 bases aligning to TRBD2. The V segment lost 1 base and the J segment 3 bases; nucleotides outside the gene matches: 7. This CDR3 spans 17 amino acids. Germline CDR1 is SGHRS and CDR2 is YFSETQ. This CDR3 reads CASSLNPSGRKTDTQYF. The CDR3, as DNA: TGCGCCAGCAGCTTGAATCCTAGCGGGAGGAAAACAGATACGCAGTATTTT.

The genes are TRBV7-9 and TRBJ2-3, with D tentatively TRBD1 (5 bases). Deletions cut 1 base from V and 2 bases from J, with 10 bases between. The CDR3 spans 15 residues. Germline V gene sequence: CDR1 SEHNR, CDR2 FQNEAQ (reference sequence). The CDR3 sequence is CASSLEAGYTDTQYF. In DNA form, the CDR3 reads TGTGCCAGCAGCTTAGAGGCAGGGTACACAGATACGCAGTATTTT.

This clonotype was detected only a few times. This chain uses TRBV2 with TRBJ2-1, with 12 bases fitting TRBD2. The CDR3 totals 18 residues. With 8 bases clipped from V and 0 bases from J, the junction kept 11 bases outside the gene matches. The V gene's germline CDR1 is SNHLY and CDR2 FYNNEI. Here the CDR3 DNA reads TGTGCCAGCTCAAGGGGACTAGCGGGCCCCGGCTCCTACAATGAGCAGTTCTTC. Translated, it gives CASSRGLAGPGSYNEQFF. The whole variable domain, filled in from reference TRBV2 and TRBJ2-1, reads EPEVTQTPSHQVTQMGQEVILRCVPISNHLYFYWYRQILGQKVEFLVSFYNNEISEKSEIFDDQFSVERPDGSNFTLKIRSTKLEDSAMYFCASSRGLAGPGSYNEQFFGPGTRLTVL.

The DNA for the CDR3 is TGTGCCAGCAGTAATTTTGGACCCTACGAGCAGTACTTC. Its protein is CASSNFGPYEQYF. This sequence joins TRBV12-3 or TRBV12-4 and TRBJ2-7; D unresolved. V was clipped by 5 bases and J by 2 bases, with 10 bases between them. The CDR3 runs 13 residues.

This clonotype was detected many times. V usage is TRBV10-3 and J usage is TRBJ1-6; a possible D gene is TRBD1 (5 bases). The CDR3 contains 15 residues. Trimming removed 5 bases from V and 2 bases from J, with 10 bases in between. The germline CDR1 and CDR2 sequences are ENHRY and SYGVKD. CDR3 loop: CAISTREPYNSPLHF. Here the CDR3 DNA reads TGTGCCATCAGTACCAGGGAACCCTATAATTCACCCCTCCACTTT.

There are many counts of this clonotype. This chain connects TRBV12-3 or TRBV12-4 to TRBJ1-2; the D is unclear. Trimming shortened V by 2 bases and J by 1 base, and 5 bases separated the two germline ends. The CDR3 consists of 13 residues. Here the CDR3 DNA reads TGTGCCAGCAGTTTAAAGCATAACTATGGCTACACCTTC. Translation gives CASSLKHNYGYTF.

This clonotype was counted many times. One end of the junction fails to match germline, which may point to a read error. This rearrangement joins TRBV27 to TRBJ2-6; no clear D gene. Germline values: CDR1 MNHEY, CDR2 SMNVEV (reference sequence). The CDR3 sequence is 13 residues long. The CDR3 reads CASSYYGANVLTF. CDR3 nucleotides: TGCGCCAGCAGTTACTATGGGGCCAACGTCCTGACTTTC.

The genes are TRBV29-1 and TRBJ2-2; D uncertain. The CDR3 spans 11 residues. Per germline, CDR1 SQVTM and CDR2 ANQGSEA. The V and J ends lost 6 bases and 9 bases respectively, with 11 bases between them. This chain's CDR3 is CSVLLTRELFF. The CDR3 DNA is TGCAGCGTCTTACTTACCCGGGAGCTGTTTTTT.

This clonotype was observed at least ten times. CDR3 residues: CASSSNAYQPQHF. The CDR3, as DNA: TGTGCCAGCAGTTCCAACGCTTATCAGCCCCAGCATTTT. This chain uses TRBV12-3 or TRBV12-4 with TRBJ1-5; D ambiguous. The V end was cut by 4 bases, the J end by 5 bases, with 9 bases between. The length of the CDR3 is 13 residues.

This clonotype was counted a few times. V gene TRBV28 combines with J gene TRBJ2-7; 10 nucleotides align to TRBD2. The germline V gene has CDR1 MDHEN and CDR2 SYDVKM. Germline trimming cut 7 bases from V and 1 base from J; bases unmatched to any gene: 7. This CDR3 is 15 amino acids long. In DNA form, the CDR3 reads TGTGCCAGCATTCCACAAGCGGGAGGGTCCTACGAGCAGTACTTC. Translating gives CASIPQAGGSYEQYF.

V gene TRBV20-1 combines with J gene TRBJ2-2, with D unresolved. The V gene's germline CDR1 is DFQATT and CDR2 SNEGSKA (reference sequence). The CDR3 is made up of 14 amino acids. V was pared by 3 bases and J by 2 bases, with 10 bases between. CDR3 amino acids: CSASRPFNTGELFF. CDR3 DNA: TGCAGTGCTAGTAGACCTTTTAACACCGGGGAGCTGTTTTTT.

This chain uses TRBV10-3 with TRBJ2-1, with a weak D call TRBD2 (7 bases). This CDR3 is built from 11 residues. From germline, CDR1 is ENHRY and CDR2 SYGVKD. V was cut by 8 bases and J by 6 bases, with 8 bases left in between. This CDR3 is CAIRGANEQFF. The CDR3 DNA follows: TGTGCCATCCGGGGGGCCAATGAGCAGTTCTTC.

This clonotype was recorded at least ten times. V is TRBV12-3 or TRBV12-4 and J is TRBJ2-5, with unresolved D. The V and J ends lost 3 bases and 5 bases respectively, with 10 bases between them. CDR3 size: 13 residues. CDR3 DNA sequence: TGTGCCAGCAGTTTGGAACAAAGGGAGACCCAGTACTTC. It codes for CASSLEQRETQYF.

This clonotype has ten or more counts. The chain joins TRBV7-9 to TRBJ2-7; D uncertain. V lost 5 bases to trimming and J lost 5 bases, with 10 bases between them. CDR3 size: 12 residues. The germline V gene has CDR1 SEHNR and CDR2 FQNEAQ (reference sequence). In DNA form, the CDR3 reads TGTGCCAGCAGCCCAAACATCGACGAGCAGTACTTC. It translates to CASSPNIDEQYF.

This clonotype appeared a few times. The chain recombines TRBV25-1 with TRBJ2-2; TRBD2 agrees at 13 bases. The trim removed 6 bases at V and 0 bases at J, leaving 7 bases unmatched. This CDR3 spans 18 amino acids. Germline CDR1 MGHDK, CDR2 SYGVNS. The CDR3 DNA reads as TGTGCCAGCAGCCGGACTAGCGGGAGTCCCACGAACACCGGGGAGCTGTTTTTT. It translates to CASSRTSGSPTNTGELFF.

This clonotype was picked up many times. V and J are TRBV20-1 and TRBJ2-3, with D unresolved. CDR1 is DFQATT, CDR2 SNEGSKA, per germline (reference sequence). V was trimmed by 6 bases and J by 0 bases, leaving 13 bases between them. The CDR3 covers 14 residues. This CDR3 is CSALHGVSTDTQYF. CDR3 coding DNA: TGCAGTGCCCTCCACGGCGTTAGCACAGATACGCAGTATTTT.

This clonotype showed up many times. V usage is TRBV10-3 and J usage is TRBJ2-5; TRBD2 might be the D (6 bases). The CDR3 is made up of 13 amino acids. The V end lost 10 bases, the J end lost 0 bases, and 12 bases lay between the germline ends. Germline values: CDR1 ENHRY, CDR2 SYGVKD. CDR3 protein: CATLEGNQETQYF. CDR3 bases: TGTGCCACCCTGGAGGGTAACCAAGAGACCCAGTACTTC.

This clonotype was detected a few times. V usage is TRBV5-1 and J usage is TRBJ2-5, with 8 bases that match TRBD1. J was trimmed by 1 base and V by 4 bases; bases with no gene match: 9. From germline, CDR1 is SGHRS and CDR2 YFSETQ. The CDR3 extends over 16 amino acids. CDR3 sequence: CASSLIFDRGQETQYF. CDR3 nucleotide sequence: TGCGCCAGCAGCCTGATATTTGACAGGGGCCAAGAGACCCAGTACTTC.

This rearrangement joins TRBV4-3 to TRBJ2-3; the D is unclear. The CDR3 is 12 amino acids. V lost 1 base, J lost 10 bases, and 9 bases lay in between. Looked up from germline, CDR1 is LGHNA and CDR2 is YSLEER. Here the CDR3 reads CASSQGDSPQYF. The CDR3 DNA reads TGCGCCAGCAGCCAAGGCGACTCACCGCAGTATTTT.

In its sample, this clonotype was seen a few times. V is TRBV5-6 and J is TRBJ2-6; 7 bases agree with TRBD1. V shed 4 bases, J shed 1 base, and the junction held 2 bases outside the gene matches. The CDR3 extends over 15 amino acids. CDR1 is SGHDT and CDR2 is YYEEEE in the germline V gene. Here the CDR3 reads CASSTGVSGANVLTF. The CDR3 DNA reads as TGTGCCAGCAGCACAGGGGTTTCTGGGGCCAACGTCCTGACTTTC.

This clonotype is a singleton in its sample. The gene calls are TRBV13 and TRBJ2-7; D may match TRBD1 or TRBD2 (5 bases each). The CDR3 is made up of 15 amino acids. Germline V CDR1 and CDR2: PRHDT, FYEKMQ (reference sequence). V was shortened by 2 bases and J by 0 bases, with 11 bases between the two germline ends. The CDR3 DNA reads TGTGCCAGCAGCTTAAGGGACCGATGCTCCTACGAGCAGTACTTC. Its translation is CASSLRDRCSYEQYF.

There are a few counts of this clonotype. The rearrangement uses TRBV5-1 and TRBJ2-5, with 7 bases fitting TRBD2. The germline V gene encodes CDR1 SGHRS and CDR2 YFSETQ. Losses at the gene ends were 2 bases for V and 1 base for J; bases not matched to a gene: 5. The CDR3 length is 15 residues. CDR3 amino acids: CASSFVSGGQETQYF. CDR3 DNA sequence: TGCGCCAGCAGCTTCGTGTCGGGAGGCCAAGAGACCCAGTACTTC.

This clonotype was found a few times. This rearrangement joins TRBV29-1 to TRBJ2-7, with D possibly matching TRBD2 (6 bases). Per the germline V gene, CDR1 is SQVTM and CDR2 is ANQGSEA. Trimming stripped 5 bases from V and 0 bases from J, with 11 bases between. The CDR3 consists of 13 residues. For the CDR3, the DNA is TGCAGCGTTTCCGGGACTTCCTCCTACGAGCAGTACTTC. This gives the protein CSVSGTSSYEQYF.

This clonotype was detected a few times. The rearrangement links TRBV7-9 to TRBJ2-3, with D possibly matching TRBD2 (6 bases). This CDR3 comprises 14 residues. Trimming took off 10 bases at V and 1 base at J, with 15 bases between the two ends. Germline V lookup: CDR1 SEHNR, CDR2 FQNEAQ (reference sequence). CDR3 coding DNA: TGTGCCAACTCCCGTAGCGGCCGCACAGATACGCAGTATTTT. This translates into CANSRSGRTDTQYF.

This clonotype appeared a few times. The chain joins TRBV15 to TRBJ1-4; D is unresolved. With 5 bases removed from V and 8 bases from J, the gap between germline ends came to 15 bases. The CDR3 sequence is 14 residues long. CDR1 and CDR2 from the germline V gene are LNHNV and YYDKDF (reference sequence). CDR3 coding DNA: TGTGCCACCAGCTGGGCGTGGGGAAGGGAAAAACTGTTTTTT. This gives the protein CATSWAWGREKLFF.

The chain has TRBV4-2 and TRBJ2-1, with D possibly TRBD2 on 5 matching bases. This CDR3 contains 17 residues. Trimming removed 4 bases at V and 5 bases at J, with 21 bases between. CDR1 LGHNA and CDR2 YNFKEQ come from the germline V gene. CDR3 DNA: TGTGCCAGCAGCCCCCATCTTAGGCTAGCCGGCGACAATGAGCAGTTCTTC. This gives the protein CASSPHLRLAGDNEQFF.